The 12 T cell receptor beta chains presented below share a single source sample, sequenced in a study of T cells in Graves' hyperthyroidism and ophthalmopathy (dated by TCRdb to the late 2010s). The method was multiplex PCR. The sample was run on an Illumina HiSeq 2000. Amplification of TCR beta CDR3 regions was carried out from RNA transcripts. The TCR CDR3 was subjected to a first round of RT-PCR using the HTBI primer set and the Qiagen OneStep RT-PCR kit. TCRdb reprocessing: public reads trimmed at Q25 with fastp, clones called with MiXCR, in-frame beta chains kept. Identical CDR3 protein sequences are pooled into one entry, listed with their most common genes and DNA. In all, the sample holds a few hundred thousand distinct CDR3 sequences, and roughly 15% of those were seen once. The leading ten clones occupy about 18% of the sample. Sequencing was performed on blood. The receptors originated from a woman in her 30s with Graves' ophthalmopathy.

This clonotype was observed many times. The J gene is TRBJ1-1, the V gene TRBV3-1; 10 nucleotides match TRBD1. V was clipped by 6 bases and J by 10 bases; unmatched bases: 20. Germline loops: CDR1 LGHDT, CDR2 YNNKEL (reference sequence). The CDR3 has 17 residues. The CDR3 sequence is CASSRVGPGTGVHGAFF. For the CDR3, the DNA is TGTGCCAGCAGTCGAGTGGGTCCCGGGACAGGGGTTCATGGAGCTTTCTTT.

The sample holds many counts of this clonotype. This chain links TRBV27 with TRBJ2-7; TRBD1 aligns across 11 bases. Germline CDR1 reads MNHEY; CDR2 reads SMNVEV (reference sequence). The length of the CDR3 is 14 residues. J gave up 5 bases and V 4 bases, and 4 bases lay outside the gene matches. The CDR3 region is CASSYGQGANEQYF. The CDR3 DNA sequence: TGTGCCAGCAGTTACGGACAGGGGGCCAACGAGCAGTACTTC.

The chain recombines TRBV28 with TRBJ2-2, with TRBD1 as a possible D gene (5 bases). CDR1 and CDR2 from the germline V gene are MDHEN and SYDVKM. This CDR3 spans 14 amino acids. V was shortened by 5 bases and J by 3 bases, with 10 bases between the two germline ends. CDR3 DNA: TGTGCCAGCAGTCGCTCCAGGGACACCGGGGAGCTGTTTTTT. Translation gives CASSRSRDTGELFF.

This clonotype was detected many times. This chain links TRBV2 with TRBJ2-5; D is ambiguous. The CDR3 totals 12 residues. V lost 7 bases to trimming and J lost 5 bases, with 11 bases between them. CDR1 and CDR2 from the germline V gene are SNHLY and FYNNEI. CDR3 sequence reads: CASTEGWETQYF. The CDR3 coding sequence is TGTGCCAGCACCGAAGGGTGGGAGACCCAGTACTTC. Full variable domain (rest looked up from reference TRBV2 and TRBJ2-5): EPEVTQTPSHQVTQMGQEVILRCVPISNHLYFYWYRQILGQKVEFLVSFYNNEISEKSEIFDDQFSVERPDGSNFTLKIRSTKLEDSAMYFCASTEGWETQYFGPGTRLLVL.

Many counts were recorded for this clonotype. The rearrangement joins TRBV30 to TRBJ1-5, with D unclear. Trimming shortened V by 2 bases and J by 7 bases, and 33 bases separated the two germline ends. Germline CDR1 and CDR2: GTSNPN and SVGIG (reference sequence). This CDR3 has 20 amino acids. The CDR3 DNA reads TGTGCCTGGAGTCAAATTACCCCAGGCGCCGAATTCTCCCTCGGGCAGCCCCAGCATTTT. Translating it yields CAWSQITPGAEFSLGQPQHF.

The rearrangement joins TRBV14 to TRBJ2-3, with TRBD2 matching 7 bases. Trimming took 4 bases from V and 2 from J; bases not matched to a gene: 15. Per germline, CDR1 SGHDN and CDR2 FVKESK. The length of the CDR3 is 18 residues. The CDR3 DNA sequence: TGTGCCAGCAGCCCCAAAAGGGAGGGCACCTTTTCCACAGATACGCAGTATTTT. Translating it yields CASSPKREGTFSTDTQYF.

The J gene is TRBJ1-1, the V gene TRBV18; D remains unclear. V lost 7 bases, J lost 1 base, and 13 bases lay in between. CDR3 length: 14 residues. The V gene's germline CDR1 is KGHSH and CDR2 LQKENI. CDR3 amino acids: CASWPLGPNTEAFF. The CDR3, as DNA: TGTGCCAGCTGGCCACTCGGCCCGAACACTGAAGCTTTCTTT.

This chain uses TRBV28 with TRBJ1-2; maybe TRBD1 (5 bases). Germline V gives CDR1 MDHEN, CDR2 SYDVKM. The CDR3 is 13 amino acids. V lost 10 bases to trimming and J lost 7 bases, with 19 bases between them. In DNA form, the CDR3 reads TGTGCCACTGGGGACCGCAGCTTAGTTGGCTACACCTTC. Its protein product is CATGDRSLVGYTF.

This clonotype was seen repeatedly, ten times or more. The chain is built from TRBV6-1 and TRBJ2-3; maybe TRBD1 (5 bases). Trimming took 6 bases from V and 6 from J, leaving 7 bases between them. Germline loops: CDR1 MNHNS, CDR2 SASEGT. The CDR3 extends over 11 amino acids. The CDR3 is CASRGLDTQYF. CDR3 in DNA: TGTGCCAGCAGGGGGCTGGATACGCAGTATTTT.

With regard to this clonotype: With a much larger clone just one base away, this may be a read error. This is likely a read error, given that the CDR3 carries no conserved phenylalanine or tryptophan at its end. The CDR3 region is CASSFRDSYEQYY. CDR3 DNA sequence: TGTGCCAGCAGTTTCAGGGACTCCTACGAGCAGTACTAC. The chain recombines TRBV6-2 or TRBV6-3 with TRBJ2-7, with a possible D match to TRBD1 (5 bases). The CDR3 runs to 13 residues. V shed 4 bases and J shed 0 bases, with 7 bases lying between them. The germline CDR1 and CDR2 sequences are MNHEY and SVGEGT.

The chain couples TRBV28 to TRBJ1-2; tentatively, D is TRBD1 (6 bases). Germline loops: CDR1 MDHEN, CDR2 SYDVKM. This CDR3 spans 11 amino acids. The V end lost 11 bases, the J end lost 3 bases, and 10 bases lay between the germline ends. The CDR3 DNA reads TGTGCCGGGCAGGGGTACTATGGCTACACCTTC. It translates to CAGQGYYGYTF.

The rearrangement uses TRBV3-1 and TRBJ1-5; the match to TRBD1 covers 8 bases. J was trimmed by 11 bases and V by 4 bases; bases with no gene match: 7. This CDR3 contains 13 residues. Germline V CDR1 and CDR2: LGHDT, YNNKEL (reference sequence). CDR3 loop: CASSPSRGLAQHF. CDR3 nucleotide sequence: TGTGCCAGCAGCCCCAGCAGGGGGCTGGCCCAGCATTTT.